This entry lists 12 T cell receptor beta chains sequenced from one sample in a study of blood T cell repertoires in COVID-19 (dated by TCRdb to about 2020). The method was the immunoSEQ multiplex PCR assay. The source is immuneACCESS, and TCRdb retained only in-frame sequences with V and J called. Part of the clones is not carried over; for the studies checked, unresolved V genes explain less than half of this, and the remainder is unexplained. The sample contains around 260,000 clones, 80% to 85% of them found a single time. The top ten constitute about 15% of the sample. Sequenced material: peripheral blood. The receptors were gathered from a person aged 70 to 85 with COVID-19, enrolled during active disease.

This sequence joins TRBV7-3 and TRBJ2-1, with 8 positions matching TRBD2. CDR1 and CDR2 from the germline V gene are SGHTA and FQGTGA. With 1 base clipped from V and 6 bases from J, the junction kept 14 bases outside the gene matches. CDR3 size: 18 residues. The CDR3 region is CASSLSVPSGGVSNEQFF. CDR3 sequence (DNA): TGTGCCAGCAGCTTAAGTGTACCGAGCGGGGGTGTCTCCAATGAGCAGTTCTTC.

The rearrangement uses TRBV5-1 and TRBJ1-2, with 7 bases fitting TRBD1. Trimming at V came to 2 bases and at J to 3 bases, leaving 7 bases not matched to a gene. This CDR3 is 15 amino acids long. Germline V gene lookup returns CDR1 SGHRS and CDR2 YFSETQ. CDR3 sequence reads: CASSFTGVPYYGYTF. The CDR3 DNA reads TGCGCCAGCAGCTTTACAGGGGTCCCTTACTATGGCTACACCTTC.

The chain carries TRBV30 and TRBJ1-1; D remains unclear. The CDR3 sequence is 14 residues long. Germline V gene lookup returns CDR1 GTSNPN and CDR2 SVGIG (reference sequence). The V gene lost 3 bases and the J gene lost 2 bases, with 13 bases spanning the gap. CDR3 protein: CAWRVEGSNTEAFF. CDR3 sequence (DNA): TGTGCCTGGAGGGTTGAGGGCTCCAACACTGAAGCTTTCTTT.

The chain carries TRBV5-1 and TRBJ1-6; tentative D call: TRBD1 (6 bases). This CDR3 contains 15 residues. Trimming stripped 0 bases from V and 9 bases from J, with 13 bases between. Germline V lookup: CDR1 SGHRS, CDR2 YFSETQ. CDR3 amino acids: CASSLGEGGSSPLHF. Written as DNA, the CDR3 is TGCGCCAGCAGCTTGGGTGAAGGGGGTAGTTCACCCCTCCACTTT.

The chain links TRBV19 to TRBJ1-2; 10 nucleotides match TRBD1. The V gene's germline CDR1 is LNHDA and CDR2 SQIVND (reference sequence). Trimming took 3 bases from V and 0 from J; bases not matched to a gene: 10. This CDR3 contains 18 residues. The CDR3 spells CASSINGTGVLSNYGYTF. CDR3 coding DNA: TGTGCCAGTAGTATCAATGGGACAGGGGTACTTTCTAACTATGGCTACACCTTC.

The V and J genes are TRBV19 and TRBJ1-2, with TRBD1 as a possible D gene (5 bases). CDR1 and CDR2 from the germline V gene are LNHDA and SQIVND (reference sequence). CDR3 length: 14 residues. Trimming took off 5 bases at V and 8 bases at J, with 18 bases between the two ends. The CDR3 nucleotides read TGTGCCAGTAGTCCTTCCGACAGCCTGGTAGGCTACACCTTC. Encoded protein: CASSPSDSLVGYTF.

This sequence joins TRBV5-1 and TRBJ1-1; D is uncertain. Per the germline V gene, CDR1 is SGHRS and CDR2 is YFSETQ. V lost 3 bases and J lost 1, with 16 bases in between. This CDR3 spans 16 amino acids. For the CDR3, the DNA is TGCGCCAGCAGCTCCGCCCTAGATTATGGGAACACTGAAGCTTTCTTT. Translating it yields CASSSALDYGNTEAFF.

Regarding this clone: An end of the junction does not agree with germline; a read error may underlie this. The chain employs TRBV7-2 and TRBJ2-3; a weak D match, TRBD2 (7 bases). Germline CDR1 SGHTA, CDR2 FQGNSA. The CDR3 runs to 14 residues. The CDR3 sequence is CASRLGGGSDTQYF. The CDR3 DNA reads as TGTGCCAGCCGCTTGGGGGGGGGCAGTGATACGCAGTATTTT. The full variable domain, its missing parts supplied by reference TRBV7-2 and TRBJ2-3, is GAGVSQSPSNKVTEKGKDVELRCDPISGHTALYWYRQSLGQGLEFLIYFQGNSAPDKSGLPSDRFSAERTGGSVSTLTIQRTQQEDSAVYLCASRLGGGSDTQYFGPGTRLTVL.

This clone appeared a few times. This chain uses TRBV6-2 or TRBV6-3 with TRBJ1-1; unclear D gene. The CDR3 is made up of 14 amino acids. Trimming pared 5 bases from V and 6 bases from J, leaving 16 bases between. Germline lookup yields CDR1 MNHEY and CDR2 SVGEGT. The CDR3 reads CASSPSEDSAEAFF. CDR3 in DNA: TGTGCCAGCAGTCCCTCAGAGGATAGTGCTGAAGCTTTCTTT.

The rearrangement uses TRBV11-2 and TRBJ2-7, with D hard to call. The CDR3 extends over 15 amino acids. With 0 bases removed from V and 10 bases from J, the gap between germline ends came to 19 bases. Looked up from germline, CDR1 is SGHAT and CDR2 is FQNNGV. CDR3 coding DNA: TGTGCCAGCAGCTTAGATCTGGGCTCCTCCCAGGTACAGTACTTC. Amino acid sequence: CASSLDLGSSQVQYF.

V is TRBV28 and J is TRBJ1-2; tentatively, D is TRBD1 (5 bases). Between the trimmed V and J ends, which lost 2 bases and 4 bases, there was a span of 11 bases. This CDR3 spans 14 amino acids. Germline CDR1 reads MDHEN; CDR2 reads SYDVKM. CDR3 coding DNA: TGTGCCAGCAGTTTAGGGGCCGAATTCTATGGCTACACCTTC. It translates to CASSLGAEFYGYTF.

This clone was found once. CDR3 nucleotide sequence: TGCAGTGCGGCCTTAGAGACCCAGTACTTC. The encoded protein is CSAALETQYF. The gene calls are TRBV20-1 and TRBJ2-5; D is unresolved. This CDR3 has 10 residues. Germline V lookup: CDR1 DFQATT, CDR2 SNEGSKA (reference sequence). V gave up 6 bases and J gave up 4 bases, with 6 bases separating them.